The 16 T cell receptor beta chains below were found in one sample sequenced in a study of Ad26.COV2.S vaccination and SARS-CoV-2 variants. The protocol was immunoSEQ multiplex PCR, while the TCRdb copy is restricted to in-frame clones and leaves out a portion. The sample records fewer than 500,000 clones, 80% to 95% being singletons. Stated treatment: roughly 19 received Ad26.COV2.S at low or high dose, single or two shots; 5 received placebo; per-sample allocation not given. All samples were drawn on day 63, counting from the first vaccine or placebo injection. Sample: peripheral blood, taken in a trial of Ad26.COV2.S vaccine versus placebo. The source of these receptors is a person aged 18-65 years who received the Ad26.COV2.S COVID-19 vaccine or a placebo.

This clone appeared a few times. Within the sample, other DNA sequences also encode this same CDR3. The chain recombines TRBV27 with TRBJ1-6, with D unclear. CDR1 and CDR2 from the germline V gene are MNHEY and SMNVEV (reference sequence). The CDR3 extends over 13 amino acids. V was cut by 6 bases and J by 10 bases, with 13 bases left in between. The CDR3 DNA sequence: TGTGCCAGCAGCCCGGCCCCAAACTCACCCCTCCACTTT. Protein product: CASSPAPNSPLHF.

The chain uses TRBV10-3 and TRBJ2-5; 14 bases are a match to TRBD2. V lost 3 bases and J lost 7; bases outside the gene matches: 7. Germline CDR1 reads ENHRY; CDR2 reads SYGVKD. This CDR3 has 16 amino acids. The CDR3 coding sequence is TGTGCCATCAGTGATCCGGGACTAGCGGGAGTCGGGACCCAGTACTTC. Encoded protein: CAISDPGLAGVGTQYF.

The chain combines TRBV11-2 with TRBJ1-4; D is ambiguous. This CDR3 region has 14 residues. Germline lookup yields CDR1 SGHAT and CDR2 FQNNGV. Deletions cut 3 bases from V and 6 bases from J, with 11 bases between. CDR3 in DNA: TGTGCCAGCAGCTTTACAGACGGGGATGAAAAACTGTTTTTT. Encoded protein: CASSFTDGDEKLFF.

The V call is TRBV12-5, the J call TRBJ2-1; 10 bases agree with TRBD1. The CDR3 length is 17 residues. V lost 4 bases to trimming and J lost 6 bases; unmatched junction nucleotides: 12. Germline CDR1 and CDR2: LGHNT and FRNRAP. CDR3 residues: CASGSNPGTGVSNEQFF. The CDR3 bases are TGTGCTAGTGGTTCCAATCCCGGGACAGGGGTTTCCAATGAGCAGTTCTTC.

The rearrangement links TRBV24-1 to TRBJ1-1, with D maybe TRBD1 (5 bases). CDR3 length: 12 amino acids. Looked up from germline, CDR1 is KGHDR and CDR2 is SFDVKD. V was pared by 7 bases and J by 8 bases, with 13 bases between. CDR3 in DNA: TGTGCCACCAGGGACACTATTTCAGAAGCTTTCTTT. It specifies CATRDTISEAFF.

The rearrangement links TRBV24-1 to TRBJ2-3; D is perhaps TRBD2 (6 bases). The ends were cut back, 5 bases at V and 3 bases at J, with 11 bases in the middle. Germline V gene data show CDR1 as KGHDR and CDR2 as SFDVKD. The CDR3 is 14 amino acids. DNA for the CDR3: TGTGCCACCAGTGGAGAGGGAGGAACAGATACGCAGTATTTT. Translation: CATSGEGGTDTQYF.

The chain joins TRBV25-1 to TRBJ2-3; D might be TRBD2 (6 bases). This CDR3 contains 16 residues. Germline V lookup: CDR1 MGHDK, CDR2 SYGVNS. Trimming took 2 bases from V and 2 from J, leaving 14 bases between them. The CDR3: CASSEGLGTPTDTQYF. CDR3 DNA sequence: TGTGCCAGCAGTGAAGGCCTCGGGACTCCCACAGATACGCAGTATTTT.

V is TRBV6-2 or TRBV6-3 and J is TRBJ1-1, with D perhaps matching TRBD1 (6 bases). The length of the CDR3 is 16 residues. Germline V gives CDR1 MNHEY, CDR2 SVGEGT. Trimming removed 0 bases from V and 1 base from J, with 12 bases in between. The CDR3 spells CASSYSTRGGNTEAFF. CDR3 in DNA: TGTGCCAGCAGTTACTCGACCAGGGGTGGGAACACTGAAGCTTTCTTT.

The chain has TRBV27 and TRBJ1-3; tentative D call: TRBD1 (5 bases). The CDR3 has 14 residues. Trimming took 5 bases from V and 3 from J, leaving 11 bases between them. CDR1 is MNHEY and CDR2 is SMNVEV in the germline V gene (reference sequence). CDR3: CASSDGTVGNTIYF. The DNA for the CDR3 is TGTGCCAGCAGTGACGGGACCGTTGGAAACACCATATATTTT.

V usage is TRBV6-2 or TRBV6-3 and J usage is TRBJ2-6; D uncertain. Deletions cut 6 bases from V and 3 bases from J, with 6 bases between. This CDR3 region has 13 residues. The germline V gene encodes CDR1 MNHEY and CDR2 SVGEGT. CDR3 coding DNA: TGTGCCAGCAGCCTGGGTGGGGCCAACGTCCTGACTTTC. It is translated as CASSLGGANVLTF.

J is TRBJ2-7 and V is TRBV6-2 or TRBV6-3; weak D call: TRBD1 (6 bases). From germline, CDR1 is MNHEY and CDR2 SVGEGT. V lost 5 bases and J lost 6, with 14 bases in between. CDR3 size: 13 residues. CDR3 amino acids: CASSIQGKGEQYF. The CDR3 coding sequence is TGTGCCAGCAGTATACAGGGTAAAGGCGAGCAGTACTTC.

In the case of this clone: The sample carries other DNA sequences with the same CDR3. Here the CDR3 reads CASSQGLAYEQYF. The CDR3 bases are TGCGCCAGCAGCCAAGGACTAGCCTACGAGCAGTACTTC. The V call is TRBV4-3, the J call TRBJ2-7, with D possibly being TRBD2 (6 bases). The CDR3 covers 13 residues. Per germline, CDR1 LGHNA and CDR2 YSLEER. V lost 1 base and J 2 bases, leaving 6 bases between the germline ends.

This chain links TRBV6-4 with TRBJ2-1, with 8 bases lining up with TRBD1. The CDR3 contains 14 residues. The germline V gene encodes CDR1 MRHNA and CDR2 SNTAGT. V was clipped by 2 bases and J by 8 bases; unmatched bases: 5. The CDR3 spells CASSDPGGSDEQFF. CDR3 bases: TGTGCCAGCAGTGACCCAGGGGGCTCCGATGAGCAGTTCTTC.

This chain joins TRBV5-1 and TRBJ2-1; the match to TRBD2 covers 7 bases. J gave up 7 bases and V 0 bases, and 10 bases lay outside the gene matches. Germline CDR1 SGHRS, CDR2 YFSETQ. This CDR3 region has 16 residues. The CDR3 DNA reads as TGCGCCAGCAGCTTGGCCGGCGGGAGACAATTTAATGAGCAGTTCTTC. It codes for CASSLAGGRQFNEQFF.

The chain carries TRBV10-2 and TRBJ2-5; 9 bases agree with TRBD1. CDR3 length: 13 residues. Per the germline V gene, CDR1 is WSHSY and CDR2 is SAAADI. The ends lost 5 bases at V and 5 bases at J; junction bases unmatched: 3. The CDR3 spells CASSTGGRETQYF. The CDR3 DNA is TGCGCCAGCAGTACAGGGGGCCGGGAGACCCAGTACTTC.

As regards this clone: At one end, the junction sequence differs from germline, possibly due to a read error. V gene TRBV7-7 combines with J gene TRBJ1-1; tentative D call: TRBD1 (6 bases). CDR3 size: 14 residues. Germline V gene lookup returns CDR1 SSHAT and CDR2 FNYEAQ (reference sequence). The CDR3 DNA reads TGTGCTAGCAGCCCAGGGACAACTAACACTGAAGCTTTCTTT. It translates to CASSPGTTNTEAFF.